This T cell receptor (beta chain) was sequenced during a study of cytomegalovirus exposure and HLA in healthy donors. About the research overall: HLA-typed donors were the source of around 80 million unique TCRs, which an early data release held.

Primers for the PCR totalled 60 Vbeta and 13 Jbeta. Assay: immunoSEQ multiplex PCR; the TCRdb copy retains only in-frame clones and omits some. The table shows fewer than 200,000 clones, with roughly 75% occurring only once. J lost 3 bases, V lost 6 bases, and 8 bases had no gene match. CDR1 MDHEN and CDR2 SYDVKM come from the germline V gene. The CDR3 is 15 amino acids. The chain has TRBV28 and TRBJ1-5, with 7 bases matching TRBD1. This sequence was found in a male donor in good health and CMV-seronegative. Sample: PBMCs. This CDR3 reads CASRPLTGYNQPQHF. The CDR3 DNA reads as TGTGCCAGCAGACCACTGACAGGGTACAATCAGCCCCAGCATTTT.